This T cell receptor (beta chain) appears in the sequencing data of a study of T cell repertoires in cytomegalovirus infection. Study at large: Public TCR beta signatures indicated both CMV infection and matching HLA type.

General observations from the study: HLA-C-restricted, CMV-specific TCR beta clonotypes were dominant ex vivo.

TCRdb redid the calling of the reads with MiXCR, one entry per CDR3 protein. The sample consists of approximately 700,000 distinct CDR3 sequences, under 40% of them appearing once. Comment on this clonotype: No antigen is known for it.

This CDR3 comprises 17 residues. Germline V CDR1 and CDR2: MNHNY, SVGAGI (reference sequence). J was trimmed by 1 base and V by 8 bases; bases with no gene match: 12. The TCR sequence derives from a human donor in good health (CMV status not recorded). Some clones in this sample may be carry-over from other donors' samples. The rearrangement links TRBV6-6 to TRBJ2-5, with TRBD2 matching 11 bases. The sample was PBMCs. The CDR3 is CASHSPILAGAQETQYF. In DNA form, the CDR3 reads TGTGCCAGCCATTCACCTATACTAGCGGGGGCCCAAGAGACCCAGTACTTC.